The 26 T cell receptor beta chains in this list originate from one sample, sequenced in a study of OX40 agonist ivuxolimab in advanced cancers. Clones were sequenced by immunoSEQ multiplex PCR, and TCRdb holds only the in-frame ones, with some missing. Of approximately 90,000 clones in the sample, 75% to 95% were seen once. Sample: CD4+ or CD8+ T cells sorted from blood, taken in a trial of the OX40 agonist ivuxolimab. All receptors come from an adult with an advanced solid tumor such as melanoma, head and neck, liver or kidney cancer.

The chain links TRBV5-4 to TRBJ2-3; 11 bases are shared with TRBD2. J gave up 2 bases and V 4 bases, and 3 bases lay outside the gene matches. Germline V gene data show CDR1 as SGHNT and CDR2 as YYREEE (reference sequence). There are 15 residues in the CDR3. The CDR3 DNA reads TGTGCCAGCAGCGGGACTAGCGGATTCACAGATACGCAGTATTTT. Amino acid sequence: CASSGTSGFTDTQYF.

The chain combines TRBV2 with TRBJ2-7, with 8 bases lining up with TRBD1. The germline CDR1 and CDR2 sequences are SNHLY and FYNNEI. The CDR3 loop spans 14 amino acids. V gave up 2 bases and J gave up 9 bases; unmatched junction bases: 9. The CDR3 sequence: CASSEIGQGSGQYF. The CDR3 nucleotides are TGTGCCAGCAGTGAAATTGGACAGGGTAGCGGGCAGTACTTC.

This sequence joins TRBV5-1 and TRBJ2-5, with D possibly TRBD1 on 6 matching bases. Germline V gives CDR1 SGHRS, CDR2 YFSETQ. The CDR3 has 16 residues. V gave up 4 bases and J gave up 5 bases, with 21 bases separating them. The CDR3, as DNA: TGCGCCAGCAGCCTTGGCGGACAGACTTTCGGGGAGACCCAGTACTTC. This translates into CASSLGGQTFGETQYF.

The chain is built from TRBV30 and TRBJ2-5; a weak D match, TRBD2 (5 bases). Germline CDR1 GTSNPN, CDR2 SVGIG (reference sequence). V dropped 4 bases and J dropped 5 bases, with 17 bases sitting between them. The CDR3 has 14 residues. The CDR3 protein is CAWTKLERLETQYF. The CDR3 coding sequence is TGTGCCTGGACCAAACTAGAGAGGTTGGAGACCCAGTACTTC.

The chain combines TRBV29-1 with TRBJ1-1, with D uncertain. Germline CDR1 is SQVTM and CDR2 is ANQGSEA. The CDR3 is 12 amino acids. V was shortened by 4 bases and J by 1 base, with 7 bases between the two germline ends. CDR3 amino acids: CSVGGRNTEAFF. DNA of the CDR3: TGCAGCGTTGGTGGGAGGAACACTGAAGCTTTCTTT.

The chain joins TRBV4-2 to TRBJ2-5; TRBD2 agrees at 10 bases. This CDR3 is 17 amino acids long. Trimming at V came to 0 bases and at J to 5 bases, leaving 9 bases not matched to a gene. In germline, CDR1 is LGHNA, CDR2 YNFKEQ. As DNA, the CDR3 is TGTGCCAGCAGCCAAGAGCCTAGCGGGGGAGGCTCCGAGACCCAGTACTTC. Amino acid sequence: CASSQEPSGGGSETQYF.

Comment on this clone: A read error may produce the germline difference seen at one junction end. The V call is TRBV7-7, the J call TRBJ1-1; weak D call: TRBD1 (5 bases). This CDR3 is 14 amino acids long. Germline CDR1 SSHAT, CDR2 FNYEAQ (reference sequence). This CDR3 reads CASSRYRGVTEAFF. CDR3 bases: TGTGCTAGCAGCCGCTACCGGGGGGTTACTGAAGCTTTCTTT. Full variable domain (remainder filled in from reference TRBV7-7 and TRBJ1-1): GAGVSQSPRYKVTKRGQDVTLRCDPISSHATLYWYQQALGQGPEFLTYFNYEAQPDKSGLPSDRFSAERPEGSISTLTIQRTEQRDSAMYRCASSRYRGVTEAFFGQGTRLTVV.

This rearrangement joins TRBV5-1 to TRBJ1-2, with 7 bases identical to TRBD1. The CDR3 consists of 13 residues. The J segment lost 6 bases and the V segment lost 2 bases, leaving 4 bases of the junction unmatched. The germline CDR1 and CDR2 sequences are SGHRS and YFSETQ. For the CDR3, the DNA is TGCGCCAGCAGCTTCACAGGGGTCCATGGCTACACCTTC. It specifies CASSFTGVHGYTF.

In its sample, this clone was seen once. The chain combines TRBV20-1 with TRBJ2-7; no clear D gene. Germline-derived CDR1 and CDR2 are DFQATT and SNEGSKA (reference sequence). The V end was cut by 3 bases, the J end by 5 bases, with 8 bases between. This CDR3 contains 11 residues. The CDR3 coding sequence is TGCAGTGCTAGTCCGGGCAACGAGCAGTACTTC. It yields the protein CSASPGNEQYF.

The V gene is TRBV11-2, the J gene TRBJ2-2; unclear D gene. Germline CDR1 and CDR2: SGHAT and FQNNGV. The V end was cut by 5 bases, the J end by 4 bases, with 14 bases between. This CDR3 is 15 amino acids long. The chain's CDR3 is CASSPTAGTTGELFF. For the CDR3, the DNA is TGTGCCAGCAGCCCGACGGCAGGAACCACCGGGGAGCTGTTTTTT.

The chain carries TRBV7-3 and TRBJ2-2; TRBD2 is a possible D gene (5 bases). Germline V gives CDR1 SGHTA, CDR2 FQGTGA. Trimming removed 2 bases from V and 7 bases from J, with 14 bases in between. The CDR3 runs 15 residues. Here the CDR3 reads CASSLAASLNGELFF. The CDR3 DNA is TGTGCCAGCAGCTTAGCGGCTAGCCTTAACGGGGAGCTGTTTTTT.

V gene TRBV30 combines with J gene TRBJ2-7; TRBD2 is a possible D gene (5 bases). This CDR3 region has 14 residues. Germline V lookup: CDR1 GTSNPN, CDR2 SVGIG (reference sequence). The germline V and J ends were trimmed by 1 base and 4 bases, with 14 bases remaining between them. The CDR3 DNA follows: TGTGCCTGGAGTGCCGATTCACGGGGTTACGAGCAGTACTTC. Encoded protein: CAWSADSRGYEQYF.

The chain combines TRBV10-3 with TRBJ2-3; the match to TRBD2 covers 9 bases. This CDR3 region has 15 residues. V was pared by 6 bases and J by 5 bases, with 9 bases of the junction left unmatched. Germline-derived CDR1 and CDR2 are ENHRY and SYGVKD. The CDR3 sequence: CAIRTTSGAGDTQYF. The CDR3 coding sequence is TGTGCCATCAGGACGACTAGCGGAGCAGGAGATACGCAGTATTTT.

The gene calls are TRBV7-2 and TRBJ2-1; D is possibly TRBD2 (6 bases). CDR3 length equals 16 residues. Deletions cut 5 bases from V and 3 bases from J, with 17 bases between. Germline V gene data show CDR1 as SGHTA and CDR2 as FQGNSA. The CDR3 DNA reads as TGTGCCAGCAGCCCCCTGGCGGGAACATACTACAATGAGCAGTTCTTC. Translation: CASSPLAGTYYNEQFF.

This chain connects TRBV2 to TRBJ2-1, with D possibly being TRBD2 (7 bases). The CDR3 contains 15 residues. Germline CDR1 and CDR2: SNHLY and FYNNEI. The V and J ends lost 6 bases and 6 bases respectively, with 18 bases between them. For the CDR3, the DNA is TGTGCCAGCAGCGCCCAGGGGAGGGGGTTCAATGAGCAGTTCTTC. Its protein is CASSAQGRGFNEQFF.

For the CDR3, the DNA is TGTGCCTGGAGTGTTATCGAAAAAGCTTTCTTT. It encodes CAWSVIEKAFF. The chain is built from TRBV30 and TRBJ1-1; unclear D gene. Between the trimmed V and J ends, which lost 0 bases and 9 bases, there was a span of 8 bases. The CDR3 is made up of 11 amino acids. The V gene's germline CDR1 is GTSNPN and CDR2 SVGIG (reference sequence).

This clone came up a few times. The CDR3 sequence is CASSRGRSYNEQFF. CDR3 in DNA: TGTGCCAGCAGCAGGGGAAGGTCCTACAATGAGCAGTTCTTC. The chain combines TRBV6-5 with TRBJ2-1; tentatively, D is TRBD1 (6 bases). The CDR3 runs to 14 residues. V lost 6 bases, J lost 1 base, and 10 bases lay in between. Germline CDR1 is MNHEY and CDR2 is SVGAGI.

The chain couples TRBV9 to TRBJ2-1, with a tentative D call TRBD1 (6 bases). The V and J ends lost 3 bases and 10 bases respectively, with 17 bases between them. The CDR3 has 14 residues. CDR1 and CDR2 (germline): SGDLS, YYNGEE. This chain's CDR3 is CASSGSTGSREQFF. CDR3 nucleotides: TGTGCCAGCAGCGGCTCGACAGGATCCCGCGAGCAGTTCTTC.

This rearrangement joins TRBV5-1 to TRBJ1-6; perhaps TRBD1 as D (6 bases). V dropped 0 bases and J dropped 5 bases, with 6 bases sitting between them. Germline V gene sequence: CDR1 SGHRS, CDR2 YFSETQ. The CDR3 runs to 14 residues. The CDR3 DNA follows: TGCGCCAGCAGCTTGGGACAGGATAATTCACCCCTCCACTTT. It encodes CASSLGQDNSPLHF.

CDR3 in amino acids: CASSVESGAKNIQYF. The CDR3 nucleotides read TGTGCCAGCAGCGTAGAGTCGGGTGCCAAAAACATTCAGTACTTC. The J gene is TRBJ2-4, the V gene TRBV9; D is uncertain. The CDR3 length is 15 residues. Germline V CDR1 and CDR2: SGDLS, YYNGEE. V gave up 0 bases and J gave up 1 base, with 8 bases separating them.

The V call is TRBV6-5, the J call TRBJ2-7, with TRBD1 matching 7 bases. The CDR3 is 15 amino acids. Trimming took 0 bases from V and 0 from J; bases not matched to a gene: 2. In germline, CDR1 is MNHEY, CDR2 SVGAGI. CDR3 nucleotides: TGTGCCAGCAGTTACTCTGGGACAGCCTCCTACGAGCAGTACTTC. Protein product: CASSYSGTASYEQYF.

Turning to this clone: One end of the junction is discordant with germline, which a read error may explain. The chain carries TRBV25-1 and TRBJ2-7; 9 positions match TRBD1. Germline CDR1 MGHDK, CDR2 SYGVNS. The CDR3 spans 15 residues. The CDR3 reads CAGSGRDRVVHEQYF. Here the CDR3 DNA reads TGTGCCGGCAGCGGACGGGACAGGGTAGTCCACGAGCAGTACTTC.

The chain has TRBV5-1 and TRBJ1-1; no firm D call. The CDR3 extends over 12 amino acids. Germline CDR1 SGHRS, CDR2 YFSETQ. With 1 base removed from V and 3 bases from J, the gap between germline ends came to 4 bases. CDR3 in DNA: TGCGCCAGCAGCTTGTTGGACACTGAAGCTTTCTTT. Translated, it gives CASSLLDTEAFF.

The table lists this clone with a few counts. DNA for the CDR3: TGCGCCAGCAGGATCACCGGGACAGGTTCAACTAATGAAAAACTGTTTTTT. Translated: CASRITGTGSTNEKLFF. The chain has TRBV10-1 and TRBJ1-4; 8 bases fit TRBD1. Trimming took 6 bases from V and 0 from J; bases not matched to a gene: 9. Germline-derived CDR1 and CDR2 are WNHNN and SYGVQD (reference sequence). CDR3 length equals 17 residues.

This clone was seen once. The chain employs TRBV5-1 and TRBJ2-3, with 9 bases fitting TRBD2. CDR1 SGHRS and CDR2 YFSETQ come from the germline V gene. The CDR3 is made up of 16 amino acids. Trimming cost V 4 bases and J 2 bases; bases outside gene matches: 8. The CDR3 region has the DNA TGCGCCAGCAGCCTCCTTAGCGGGAGAGCCACAGATACGCAGTATTTT. Amino acids: CASSLLSGRATDTQYF. Variable domain in full (rest from reference TRBV5-1 and TRBJ2-3): KAGVTQTPRYLIKTRGQQVTLSCSPISGHRSVSWYQQTPGQGLQFLFEYFSETQRNKGNFPGRFSGRQFSNSRSEMNVSTLELGDSALYLCASSLLSGRATDTQYFGPGTRLTVL.

The V call is TRBV7-9, the J call TRBJ2-1; 8 bases agree with TRBD2. Germline assignment: CDR1 SEHNR and CDR2 FQNEAQ (reference sequence). Unmatched junction bases numbered 13, after V lost 0 bases and J lost 6 bases. The CDR3 loop spans 18 amino acids. DNA for the CDR3: TGTGCCAGCAGCTTAGCTCGGGCTAGCGGGCTCCTCCTCAATGAGCAGTTCTTC. Translating it yields CASSLARASGLLLNEQFF. Variable domain in full (rest from reference TRBV7-9 and TRBJ2-1): DTGVSQNPRHKITKRGQNVTFRCDPISEHNRLYWYRQTLGQGPEFLTYFQNEAQLEKSRLLSDRFSAERPKGSFSTLEIQRTEQGDSAMYLCASSLARASGLLLNEQFFGPGTRLTVL.